The clone carrying this TCR beta chain was picked up a small number of times. Its antigen is currently unknown. This record comes from a study of T cells in Graves' hyperthyroidism and ophthalmopathy. Study-level findings and limits: Most clonotypes that expanded in the thyroid above 0.001 also showed up in blood. Separating ophthalmopathy from stable hyperthyroidism was achieved by a 13 V-J model.

From RNA transcripts, TCR beta CDR3 regions were amplified. Using the HTBI primer set, a first-round RT-PCR was run on the TCR CDR3. TCRdb independently ran MiXCR on the multiplex PCR reads; one entry per CDR3 protein. Of a few hundred thousand distinct CDR3 sequences listed, around 15% are singletons. The CDR3 is 14 residues long. Germline CDR1 is MGHDK and CDR2 is SYGVNS. V lost 8 bases and J 4 bases, leaving 14 bases between the germline ends. The V call is TRBV25-1, the J call TRBJ1-4, with a possible D match to TRBD1 (5 bases). The receptor was isolated from a woman aged 18-29 years with Graves' hyperthyroidism. Sequenced material: blood. CDR3 bases: TGTGCCAGCGGCCGGACGGGACTTAATGAAAAACTGTTTTTT. This codes for CASGRTGLNEKLFF.